This TCR beta chain was found in a study of blood T cell repertoires in COVID-19. The CDR3 is made up of 19 amino acids. CDR1 and CDR2 (germline): SGHNT, YYREEE (reference sequence). V shed 0 bases and J 2 bases; nucleotides not matched to a gene: 16. Sequencing used immunoSEQ multiplex PCR; TCRdb keeps in-frame clones, though not all of them. The data contain a few hundred thousand clones, 75% to 90% of them singletons. Participants, about 18 to 90 years old, spanned around 26 US areas. The chain links TRBV5-4 to TRBJ2-5; 7 positions match TRBD1. The sample consisted of PBMCs or T cells enriched from blood (not recorded which). This sequence originates from a man aged 25-40 years who had recovered from COVID-19. This chain's CDR3 is CASSLARTGQHIFQETQYF. The CDR3 DNA is TGTGCCAGCAGCTTGGCCCGGACAGGCCAACACATTTTTCAAGAGACCCAGTACTTC.